This TCR beta chain derives from a study of cytomegalovirus exposure and HLA in healthy donors. Only in-frame clones appear in the TCRdb table, and some are missing; sequencing was by immunoSEQ multiplex PCR. Counted here are around 140,000 clones, roughly 86% occurring once; the ten biggest clones make up approximately 10%. Worth noting for this clone: Its antigen is currently unknown.

General study findings and limits: Fewer than 200 TCR beta chains were listed as cytomegalovirus-associated.

The sample consisted of PBMCs. This sequence was found in a man younger than 35 in good health and CMV-seropositive.

The CDR3 bases are TGCGCCAGCAGCCTGACAGGGACCTTCTCCTACGAGCAGTACTTC. It translates to CASSLTGTFSYEQYF. The chain links TRBV5-1 to TRBJ2-7; TRBD1 agrees at 7 bases. The V gene's germline CDR1 is SGHRS and CDR2 YFSETQ. The ends lost 4 bases at V and 0 bases at J; junction bases unmatched: 7. The CDR3 is 15 residues long.